This entry lists 22 T cell receptor beta chains sequenced from one sample in a study of cytomegalovirus exposure and HLA in healthy donors. Sequenced by immunoSEQ multiplex PCR; TCRdb stores in-frame clones only, minus some. This sample has about 82,000 clones, with 95% found just once. Sequencing was done on a sample of PBMCs. The receptor set was obtained from a woman aged 18-29 years in good health and CMV-seronegative.

V is TRBV29-1 and J is TRBJ2-1, with D possibly TRBD1 on 6 matching bases. Between the trimmed V and J ends, which lost 5 bases and 2 bases, there was a span of 13 bases. CDR1 is SQVTM, CDR2 ANQGSEA, per germline. The CDR3 consists of 14 residues. For the CDR3, the DNA is TGCAGCGTTTTCTGGGACACCGCCTACAATGAGCAGTTCTTC. Amino acid sequence: CSVFWDTAYNEQFF.

The rearrangement links TRBV19 to TRBJ2-1, with TRBD1 identical over 8 bases. The CDR3 has 14 amino acids. Unmatched junction bases numbered 1, after V lost 0 bases and J lost 6 bases. From germline, CDR1 is LNHDA and CDR2 SQIVND (reference sequence). CDR3 coding DNA: TGTGCCAGTAGTATAGAACAGGGGGGCAATGAGCAGTTCTTC. This codes for CASSIEQGGNEQFF.

This rearrangement joins TRBV9 to TRBJ1-2; possible D gene TRBD1, 5 bases. The CDR3 is 13 amino acids. The V end lost 4 bases, the J end lost 7 bases, and 14 bases lay between the germline ends. Looked up from germline, CDR1 is SGDLS and CDR2 is YYNGEE. CDR3 residues: CASSSIGHLGYTF. Here the CDR3 DNA reads TGTGCCAGCAGCTCGATAGGACATCTTGGCTACACCTTC.

This clone was recorded once. The chain combines TRBV18 with TRBJ1-4, with a tentative D call TRBD1 (6 bases). CDR3 size: 15 residues. Trimming pared 4 bases from V and 0 bases from J, leaving 9 bases between. Looked up from germline, CDR1 is KGHSH and CDR2 is LQKENI. The CDR3: CASSQQGATNEKLFF. CDR3 DNA: TGTGCCAGCTCACAACAGGGCGCAACTAATGAAAAACTGTTTTTT. The full variable domain, in which reference TRBV18 and TRBJ1-4 provide the parts outside the CDR3, is NAGVMQNPRHLVRRRGQEARLRCSPMKGHSHVYWYRQLPEEGLKFMVYLQKENIIDESGMPKERFSAEFPKEGPSILRIQQVVRGDSAAYFCASSQQGATNEKLFFGSGTQLSVL.

The chain is built from TRBV19 and TRBJ1-3; D is unclear. The CDR3 runs to 11 residues. The V and J ends lost 5 bases and 7 bases respectively, with 6 bases between them. Germline values: CDR1 LNHDA, CDR2 SQIVND (reference sequence). As DNA, the CDR3 is TGTGCCAGTAGTGCGGCCAACACCATATATTTT. Translated, it gives CASSAANTIYF.

This rearrangement joins TRBV28 to TRBJ1-3; D remains ambiguous. This CDR3 has 16 amino acids. V gave up 6 bases and J gave up 4 bases, with 19 bases separating them. The germline V gene encodes CDR1 MDHEN and CDR2 SYDVKM. CDR3 sequence reads: CASRGRTLSAGNTIYF. The CDR3 DNA reads TGTGCCAGCAGGGGTAGGACTTTAAGTGCGGGAAACACCATATATTTT.

V usage is TRBV5-6 and J usage is TRBJ2-7; TRBD1 matches 11 bases. The germline CDR1 and CDR2 sequences are SGHDT and YYEEEE. The CDR3 covers 18 residues. With 4 bases clipped from V and 0 bases from J, the junction kept 12 bases outside the gene matches. CDR3 sequence (DNA): TGTGCCAGCAGCCCGGCAATGGGACAGGGGGTGTTCTCCTACGAGCAGTACTTC. Translating it yields CASSPAMGQGVFSYEQYF.

This sequence joins TRBV5-5 and TRBJ1-3, with D possibly TRBD1 on 6 matching bases. The germline V gene encodes CDR1 SGHKS and CDR2 YYEKEE (reference sequence). This CDR3 contains 17 residues. V shed 0 bases and J shed 8 bases, with 21 bases lying between them. This CDR3 reads CASSLDLFDRLGDTIYF. The CDR3 DNA reads as TGTGCCAGCAGCTTGGACCTATTCGACAGGCTCGGGGACACCATATATTTT.

The genes are TRBV29-1 and TRBJ1-1; unclear D gene. Germline CDR1 reads SQVTM; CDR2 reads ANQGSEA. The CDR3 covers 11 residues. V dropped 2 bases and J dropped 2 bases, with 3 bases sitting between them. The CDR3 region has the DNA TGCAGCGTTGAACCAAACACTGAAGCTTTCTTT. Protein sequence: CSVEPNTEAFF.

The genes are TRBV29-1 and TRBJ1-1; the D is unclear. Between the trimmed V and J ends, which lost 5 bases and 6 bases, there was a span of 22 bases. Germline-derived CDR1 and CDR2 are SQVTM and ANQGSEA. The CDR3 runs to 15 residues. The CDR3 sequence: CSVLPHGPRDSEAFF. The CDR3 DNA follows: TGCAGCGTTCTGCCCCATGGCCCTCGTGACTCTGAAGCTTTCTTT.

This clone was detected only once. The chain joins TRBV15 to TRBJ2-3; TRBD2 matches 7 bases. Germline V gene lookup returns CDR1 LNHNV and CDR2 YYDKDF (reference sequence). The V segment lost 3 bases and the J segment 4 bases; nucleotides outside the gene matches: 16. This CDR3 comprises 18 residues. CDR3 DNA: TGTGCCACCAGCAGTTCCTGGGGGGGAGGCCAAGGTGCAGATACGCAGTATTTT. Translating it yields CATSSSWGGGQGADTQYF.

The chain recombines TRBV20-1 with TRBJ1-1, with D possibly TRBD1 on 6 matching bases. The CDR3 length is 10 residues. Germline lookup yields CDR1 DFQATT and CDR2 SNEGSKA (reference sequence). V was trimmed by 5 bases and J by 11 bases, leaving 12 bases between them. CDR3 sequence reads: CSAYGGKAFF. CDR3 in DNA: TGCAGTGCTTATGGGGGCAAGGCTTTCTTT.

The V gene is TRBV4-3, the J gene TRBJ2-7, with 8 bases identical to TRBD2. CDR1 and CDR2 (germline): LGHNA, YSLEER. V lost 4 bases, J lost 6 bases, and 14 bases stayed unmatched. This CDR3 has 16 residues. The CDR3 loop is CASSLGLAGATGEQYF. The CDR3 coding sequence is TGCGCCAGCAGCCTTGGGCTAGCGGGTGCTACCGGCGAGCAGTACTTC.

The CDR3 region is CASNRQGGMDEQFF. The CDR3 DNA reads as TGTGCCAGCAACCGACAGGGAGGTATGGATGAGCAGTTCTTC. The chain carries TRBV18 and TRBJ2-1; D might be TRBD1 (7 bases). The ends were cut back, 8 bases at V and 8 bases at J, with 19 bases in the middle. The CDR3 sequence is 14 residues long. Per germline, CDR1 KGHSH and CDR2 LQKENI.

The chain carries TRBV27 and TRBJ2-7; TRBD1 matches 9 bases. CDR1 is MNHEY and CDR2 is SMNVEV in the germline V gene (reference sequence). The CDR3 spans 15 residues. Unmatched junction bases numbered 8, after V lost 4 bases and J lost 4 bases. DNA of the CDR3: TGTGCCAGCAGTTCAGGGGACAGGGTGACTTACGAGCAGTACTTC. Translating it yields CASSSGDRVTYEQYF.

The rearrangement links TRBV4-1 to TRBJ2-2, with 9 bases identical to TRBD2. J was trimmed by 6 bases and V by 5 bases; bases with no gene match: 10. Germline V gene data show CDR1 as MGHRA and CDR2 as YSYEKL. The CDR3 sequence is 16 residues long. CDR3 amino acids: CASSFVAGASAGELFF. CDR3 DNA sequence: TGCGCCAGCAGCTTCGTAGCGGGAGCCTCTGCCGGGGAGCTGTTTTTT.

The chain carries TRBV5-1 and TRBJ2-2, with TRBD2 matching over 7 bases. The germline V gene has CDR1 SGHRS and CDR2 YFSETQ. The CDR3 runs to 14 residues. V shed 1 base and J 9 bases; nucleotides not matched to a gene: 6. CDR3 sequence: CASSLPASGRELFF. The CDR3 nucleotides are TGCGCCAGCAGCTTGCCGGCTAGCGGAAGGGAGCTGTTTTTT.

The rearrangement links TRBV27 to TRBJ1-4; D may be TRBD1 (6 bases). The CDR3 contains 11 residues. Trimming shortened V by 5 bases and J by 8 bases, and 6 bases separated the two germline ends. CDR1 and CDR2 from the germline V gene are MNHEY and SMNVEV (reference sequence). The CDR3 DNA is TGTGCCAGCAGTACAGGGGAAAAACTGTTTTTT. It yields the protein CASSTGEKLFF. The full variable domain, in which reference TRBV27 and TRBJ1-4 provide the parts outside the CDR3, is EAQVTQNPRYLITVTGKKLTVTCSQNMNHEYMSWYRQDPGLGLRQIYYSMNVEVTDKGDVPEGYKVSRKEKRNFPLILESPSPNQTSLYFCASSTGEKLFFGSGTQLSVL.

The V gene is TRBV6-5, the J gene TRBJ1-3; no clear D. Trimming took 4 bases from V and 1 from J, leaving 8 bases between them. Germline CDR1 is MNHEY and CDR2 is SVGAGI. There are 14 residues in the CDR3. The CDR3 region has the DNA TGTGCCAGCAGTTCCCCCTTGTCTGGAAACACCATATATTTT. This sequence encodes CASSSPLSGNTIYF.

The gene calls are TRBV5-1 and TRBJ2-1; 8 positions match TRBD2. The length of the CDR3 is 15 residues. Losses at the gene ends were 0 bases for V and 4 bases for J; bases not matched to a gene: 3. Germline lookup yields CDR1 SGHRS and CDR2 YFSETQ. Written as DNA, the CDR3 is TGCGCCAGCAGCTTGGTGGTAGCGGGGTACAATGAGCAGTTCTTC. Its protein is CASSLVVAGYNEQFF.

The chain carries TRBV27 and TRBJ2-7; tentative D call: TRBD1 (5 bases). Germline V gene sequence: CDR1 MNHEY, CDR2 SMNVEV (reference sequence). The CDR3 contains 13 residues. V was pared by 10 bases and J by 6 bases, with 19 bases between. The CDR3 spells CATAIFFDSEQYF. CDR3 sequence (DNA): TGTGCCACCGCGATCTTTTTCGACAGCGAGCAGTACTTC.

V is TRBV30 and J is TRBJ2-7; a weak D match, TRBD2 (5 bases). Per the germline V gene, CDR1 is GTSNPN and CDR2 is SVGIG (reference sequence). CDR3 length: 17 amino acids. The V and J ends lost 0 bases and 0 bases respectively, with 18 bases between them. CDR3 DNA sequence: TGTGCCTGGAGTGTAAAATCCCTAGCCGGCCTCTCCTACGAGCAGTACTTC. This codes for CAWSVKSLAGLSYEQYF.